Sequencing of this T cell receptor (beta chain) was carried out in a study of blood T cell repertoires in COVID-19. Study-level background: COVID-19 samples from acute and convalescent phases originated in the United States, Italy and Spain. Sources were T cells, B-cell-depleted T cells, or PBMCs; the material itself was cDNA or gDNA.

V was clipped by 4 bases and J by 4 bases, with 8 bases between them. CDR3 size: 13 residues. Germline V lookup: CDR1 MNHEY, CDR2 SVGEGT. Original processing methods: Reference gene primers were amplified, and this amplification served to estimate nucleated cell counts. Produced via immunoSEQ multiplex PCR; TCRdb's table is partial and in-frame only. V and J calls and clone size are as listed in that table; D and trimming were resolved from the DNA. The table has roughly 230,000 clones, around 89% seen once. The sample was peripheral blood. The clonotype was recovered from a man in his 70s with acute or convalescent COVID-19. The chain is built from TRBV6-2 or TRBV6-3 and TRBJ1-5; perhaps TRBD1 as D (5 bases). The CDR3 DNA sequence: TGTGCCAGCAGTTGGGGGGTTAATCAGCCCCAGCATTTT. It specifies CASSWGVNQPQHF.